This passage covers 24 T cell receptor beta chains from one sample sequenced in a study of cytomegalovirus exposure and HLA in healthy donors. PCR employed 60 Vbeta and 13 Jbeta primers. The repertoire was sequenced with immunoSEQ multiplex PCR; TCRdb's copy has only in-frame clones and lacks some. The sample shows about 200,000 clones, around 80% of them seen only once. Specimen: PBMCs. These receptor sequences come from a male donor in good health and CMV-seronegative.

The chain carries TRBV5-1 and TRBJ2-1, with TRBD2 matching 9 bases. Germline-derived CDR1 and CDR2 are SGHRS and YFSETQ. There are 15 residues in the CDR3. With 6 bases clipped from V and 12 bases from J, the junction kept 16 bases outside the gene matches. The CDR3 sequence: CASNWISGGTKGQFF. CDR3 nucleotide sequence: TGCGCCAGCAACTGGATAAGCGGGGGGACGAAGGGGCAGTTCTTC. Complete variable domain (other parts from reference TRBV5-1 and TRBJ2-1): KAGVTQTPRYLIKTRGQQVTLSCSPISGHRSVSWYQQTPGQGLQFLFEYFSETQRNKGNFPGRFSGRQFSNSRSEMNVSTLELGDSALYLCASNWISGGTKGQFFGPGTRLTVL.

CDR3 in DNA: TGTGCCAGCAGCTTAGGAGCTGCATTCCACGAGCAGTACTTC. Amino acid sequence: CASSLGAAFHEQYF. The rearrangement links TRBV5-6 to TRBJ2-7; the D is unclear. With 2 bases removed from V and 5 bases from J, the gap between germline ends came to 14 bases. The CDR3 extends over 14 amino acids. CDR1 is SGHDT and CDR2 is YYEEEE in the germline V gene.

Notes on this clone: In the same sample, other DNA sequences code for this CDR3. V and J are TRBV6-5 and TRBJ1-2; D may be TRBD1 (6 bases). Trimming left V 7 bases short and J 4 bases short, with 16 bases between. The germline gives CDR1 MNHEY, CDR2 SVGAGI. The CDR3 length is 14 residues. In nucleotides, the CDR3 is TGTGCCAGCACTCCGGGACAACTAATCTATGGCTACACCTTC. This sequence encodes CASTPGQLIYGYTF.

This clone was seen only once. The chain couples TRBV13 to TRBJ2-7, with TRBD2 matching 7 bases. The germline CDR1 and CDR2 sequences are PRHDT and FYEKMQ (reference sequence). J gave up 4 bases and V 4 bases, and 7 bases lay outside the gene matches. This CDR3 spans 14 amino acids. CDR3 loop: CASSSGLDGYEQYF. CDR3 bases: TGTGCCAGCAGCTCTGGACTAGATGGGTACGAGCAGTACTTC.

This chain uses TRBV25-1 with TRBJ1-5; D unclear. This CDR3 comprises 14 residues. Trimming took off 0 bases at V and 7 bases at J, with 10 bases between the two ends. Germline V gene sequence: CDR1 MGHDK, CDR2 SYGVNS. CDR3 nucleotides: TGTGCCAGCAGTGAATATCTTCGGGAGCAGCCCCAGCATTTT. Its protein product is CASSEYLREQPQHF.

With regard to this clone: At one end the junction does not follow the germline gene, possibly because of a read error. The chain couples TRBV4-1 to TRBJ1-2; 9 positions match TRBD1. Germline V gives CDR1 MGHRA, CDR2 YSYEKL. The CDR3 is 16 residues long. The CDR3 sequence is CASSQVGSQGAGGYTF. CDR3 DNA: TGTGCCAGCAGCCAAGTGGGGTCACAGGGGGCCGGTGGCTACACCTTC.

This sequence joins TRBV28 and TRBJ1-1; D is unresolved. From germline, CDR1 is MDHEN and CDR2 SYDVKM. The CDR3 is 11 amino acids. V was cut by 6 bases and J by 2 bases, with 4 bases left in between. CDR3 sequence reads: CASRSNTEAFF. The CDR3 nucleotides are TGTGCCAGCAGATCAAACACTGAAGCTTTCTTT.

This sequence joins TRBV7-6 and TRBJ2-5, with 8 bases that match TRBD2. Germline loops: CDR1 SGHVS, CDR2 FNYEAQ. The V gene end was trimmed by 3 bases and the J gene end by 4 bases; junction bases not matched to a gene: 10. The CDR3 loop spans 16 amino acids. The CDR3 DNA reads TGTGCCAGCAGCTTGGGAGCGGGGGTTGCCACAGAGACCCAGTACTTC. It yields the protein CASSLGAGVATETQYF.

CDR3 amino acids: CASSGTTRKAEAFF. DNA for the CDR3: TGCGCCAGCAGCGGTACTACTAGGAAGGCTGAAGCTTTCTTT. The rearrangement joins TRBV5-1 to TRBJ1-1; D remains unclear. Deletions cut 4 bases from V and 6 bases from J, with 16 bases between. The CDR3 spans 14 residues. Per the germline V gene, CDR1 is SGHRS and CDR2 is YFSETQ.

The V call is TRBV5-1, the J call TRBJ1-5; D perhaps matches TRBD1 (5 bases). V was shortened by 1 base and J by 2 bases, with 10 bases between the two germline ends. The length of the CDR3 is 15 residues. Germline V gene data show CDR1 as SGHRS and CDR2 as YFSETQ. CDR3 sequence: CASSLNGGRNQPQHF. In nucleotides, the CDR3 is TGCGCCAGCAGCTTGAACGGGGGTCGCAATCAGCCCCAGCATTTT.

V is TRBV2 and J is TRBJ2-2; TRBD2 is a possible D gene (6 bases). Trimming stripped 8 bases from V and 3 bases from J, with 13 bases between. Germline lookup yields CDR1 SNHLY and CDR2 FYNNEI. The CDR3 covers 14 residues. CDR3 sequence (DNA): TGTGCCAGCGGGGGGAGATTTTACACCGGGGAGCTGTTTTTT. Amino acid sequence: CASGGRFYTGELFF.

The chain carries TRBV28 and TRBJ2-1, with D perhaps matching TRBD1 (6 bases). Trimming cost V 7 bases and J 6 bases, with 13 bases left between them. Looked up from germline, CDR1 is MDHEN and CDR2 is SYDVKM. The CDR3 covers 13 residues. DNA for the CDR3: TGTGCCAGCATGTGGGGGCTAATCAATGAGCAGTTCTTC. It specifies CASMWGLINEQFF.

Here the CDR3 DNA reads TGCGCCAGCAGCTCTTCTGTGCGGGAGGGAGTAAATGAGCAGTTCTTC. Amino acids: CASSSSVREGVNEQFF. V usage is TRBV5-1 and J usage is TRBJ2-1; 9 nucleotides align to TRBD2. V gave up 3 bases and J gave up 7 bases; unmatched junction bases: 11. This CDR3 region has 16 residues. The germline V gene encodes CDR1 SGHRS and CDR2 YFSETQ.

The chain has TRBV27 and TRBJ2-7, with 9 bases lining up with TRBD1. CDR1 is MNHEY and CDR2 is SMNVEV in the germline V gene (reference sequence). CDR3 length equals 15 residues. J was trimmed by 4 bases and V by 5 bases; bases with no gene match: 9. The CDR3: CASSLRGTGPYEQYF. For the CDR3, the DNA is TGTGCCAGCAGTCTTAGAGGGACAGGGCCATACGAGCAGTACTTC.

The CDR3 here is CASSATPTGELFF. The CDR3 DNA is TGTGCCAGCAGTGCGACTCCTACCGGGGAGCTGTTTTTT. The chain recombines TRBV2 with TRBJ2-2; the D is unclear. V was clipped by 4 bases and J by 5 bases, with 8 bases between them. This CDR3 comprises 13 residues. Germline V gene data show CDR1 as SNHLY and CDR2 as FYNNEI.

The rearrangement links TRBV9 to TRBJ1-5; 8 positions agree with TRBD1. V shed 3 bases, J shed 3 bases, and the junction held 5 bases outside the gene matches. The CDR3 runs to 15 residues. CDR1 SGDLS and CDR2 YYNGEE come from the germline V gene. CDR3: CASSGGDRLNQPQHF. In DNA, the CDR3 is TGTGCCAGCAGCGGGGGGGACAGGCTCAATCAGCCCCAGCATTTT.

The V gene is TRBV2, the J gene TRBJ2-7, with D tentatively TRBD2 (5 bases). Trimming pared 1 base from V and 3 bases from J, leaving 13 bases between. Germline loops: CDR1 SNHLY, CDR2 FYNNEI. The CDR3 extends over 15 amino acids. The CDR3 is CASSEEVGGYYEQYF. DNA of the CDR3: TGTGCCAGCAGTGAAGAGGTCGGAGGATACTACGAGCAGTACTTC.

The V gene is TRBV6-5, the J gene TRBJ1-1; D ambiguous. The germline V and J ends were trimmed by 5 bases and 5 bases, with 15 bases remaining between them. CDR1 is MNHEY, CDR2 SVGAGI, per germline. This CDR3 contains 14 residues. CDR3 loop: CASSRVPGGTEAFF. The DNA for the CDR3 is TGTGCCAGCAGTCGGGTCCCAGGAGGAACTGAAGCTTTCTTT.

The chain joins TRBV5-1 to TRBJ2-1, with 12 bases fitting TRBD2. The junction had 3 bases not matched to a gene; V was cut back by 2 bases and J by 0 bases. Per germline, CDR1 SGHRS and CDR2 YFSETQ. CDR3 length equals 17 residues. The chain's CDR3 is CASSFTSGGSSYNEQFF. The CDR3 DNA sequence: TGCGCCAGCAGCTTCACTAGCGGGGGGAGCTCCTACAATGAGCAGTTCTTC.

This clone was detected only a few times. The chain recombines TRBV4-2 with TRBJ2-5, with D tentatively TRBD1 (6 bases). Germline V gene lookup returns CDR1 LGHNA and CDR2 YNFKEQ. This CDR3 contains 11 residues. V was trimmed by 3 bases and J by 7 bases, leaving 6 bases between them. CDR3 DNA sequence: TGTGCCAGCAGCCACAGGGGGACCCAGTACTTC. Translated: CASSHRGTQYF.

This clone came up once. The chain couples TRBV5-1 to TRBJ2-7; 7 bases are a match to TRBD1. The CDR3 runs 13 residues. V lost 4 bases and J lost 3; bases outside the gene matches: 4. The germline V gene has CDR1 SGHRS and CDR2 YFSETQ. CDR3 sequence reads: CASSEGTVYEQYF. CDR3 DNA: TGCGCCAGCAGCGAAGGGACAGTCTACGAGCAGTACTTC.

This clone has only one observation. The chain links TRBV7-9 to TRBJ2-1; 10 nucleotides line up with TRBD2. Trimming took 0 bases from V and 5 from J; bases not matched to a gene: 13. CDR1 is SEHNR and CDR2 is FQNEAQ in the germline V gene (reference sequence). This CDR3 spans 19 amino acids. DNA of the CDR3: TGTGCCAGCAGCTTAGCGCTCCTGGTAGCGGGAGGAATCGACAATGAGCAGTTCTTC. This translates into CASSLALLVAGGIDNEQFF.

The V call is TRBV9, the J call TRBJ2-7; tentatively, D is TRBD1 (6 bases). The CDR3 contains 15 residues. Trimming shortened V by 0 bases and J by 5 bases, and 15 bases separated the two germline ends. The germline gives CDR1 SGDLS, CDR2 YYNGEE. This chain's CDR3 is CASSVAGHLSDEQYF. The CDR3 coding sequence is TGTGCCAGCAGCGTAGCGGGACACCTTTCAGACGAGCAGTACTTC.

This sequence joins TRBV7-3 and TRBJ2-5; tentative D call: TRBD2 (5 bases). CDR1 and CDR2 from the germline V gene are SGHTA and FQGTGA. This CDR3 has 13 residues. V was shortened by 5 bases and J by 0 bases, with 7 bases between the two germline ends. The CDR3 sequence is CASSQRDQETQYF. DNA for the CDR3: TGTGCCAGCAGCCAGAGGGACCAAGAGACCCAGTACTTC.